The TCR beta chain described here comes from a study of CD8 T cells in Susac syndrome. Study-level background: Within the sequenced group of Susac syndrome patients, six showed active disease and about 8 were in remission. Patients with Susac syndrome were, at the time of blood collection, therapy-naive, maintained on corticosteroids, or maintained on intravenous immunoglobulin alone.

Both CD4+ and CD8+ T cells were negatively isolated, and TEMRA cells underwent FACS enrichment. Germline CDR1 reads SGDLS; CDR2 reads YYNGEE. The ends were cut back, 1 base at V and 6 bases at J, with 18 bases in the middle. The CDR3 loop spans 16 amino acids. Random-hexamer reverse transcription was applied to about 0.5 to 1 ug RNA. Coverage of TCR beta CDR3 amplification by immunoSEQ multiplex PCR extended to 54 Vbeta and 13 Jbeta. TCRdb passed the immunoSEQ multiplex PCR reads through MiXCR, listing each CDR3 protein once. Of over 150,000 distinct CDR3 sequences listed, about 95% are singletons. Sequencing was performed on CD4+ T cells from PBMCs. The sequence was obtained from a human donor with Susac syndrome. The V call is TRBV9, the J call TRBJ2-3; D is undetermined. The CDR3 region is CASSVSGSPPQDTQYF. CDR3 DNA sequence: TGTGCCAGCAGCGTAAGTGGATCGCCCCCGCAGGATACGCAGTATTTT.